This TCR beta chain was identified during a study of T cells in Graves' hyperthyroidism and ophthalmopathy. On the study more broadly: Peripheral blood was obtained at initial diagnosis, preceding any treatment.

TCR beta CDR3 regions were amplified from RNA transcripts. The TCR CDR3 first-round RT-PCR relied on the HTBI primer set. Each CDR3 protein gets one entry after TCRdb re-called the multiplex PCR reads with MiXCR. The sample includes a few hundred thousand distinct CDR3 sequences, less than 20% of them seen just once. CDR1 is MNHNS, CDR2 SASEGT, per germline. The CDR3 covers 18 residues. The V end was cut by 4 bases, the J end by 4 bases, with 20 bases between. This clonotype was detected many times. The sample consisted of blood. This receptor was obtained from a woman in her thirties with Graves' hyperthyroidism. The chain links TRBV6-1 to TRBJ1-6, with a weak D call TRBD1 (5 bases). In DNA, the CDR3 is TGTGCCAGCAGTGGGGGGACCGGAGCTGTGATTTATAATTCACCCCTCCACTTT. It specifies CASSGGTGAVIYNSPLHF.